This T cell receptor (beta chain) derives from a study of blood T cell repertoires in COVID-19. About the research overall: There were acute and convalescent COVID-19 samples, and they came from the United States, Italy and Spain. PBMCs, B-cell-depleted T cells, or T cells provided the cDNA or gDNA that made up the material.

In germline, CDR1 is KGHSH, CDR2 LQKENI. V was cut by 3 bases and J by 4 bases, with 9 bases left in between. The CDR3 contains 13 residues. Using immunoSEQ multiplex PCR, the repertoire was profiled, and TCRdb retains in-frame clones only, with some absent. Of about 270,000 clones in the sample, 80% to 90% were seen once. The sequence was obtained from a woman aged 25 to 45 with acute COVID-19. The V gene is TRBV18, the J gene TRBJ1-2, with no clear D. What was sequenced was PBMCs or T cells enriched from blood (not recorded which). In DNA form, the CDR3 reads TGTGCCAGCTCACCTGGGCAGACCTATGGCTACACCTTC. Translation: CASSPGQTYGYTF.